A single sample is the source of the 23 T cell receptor beta chains below, sequenced in a study of tumor and adjacent non-tumor tissue in lung cancer. This sample's RNA came from whole unsorted tissue. The library came from three nested PCR rounds adapted from ARM-PCR protocols. MiXCR, run by TCRdb on the multiplex PCR reads, gives a single entry per CDR3 protein. Of more than 70,000 distinct CDR3 sequences listed, roughly three fifths are singletons. Sequencing was performed on lung tumor tissue. The origin of the receptors is a man in his 70s with non-small cell lung cancer.

This clonotype appeared a few times. Just one base apart from a much larger clone, this may be a read error. The CDR3 DNA reads as TGTGCCATCGGCGGGGAAGGAAGCGGGCAGTACTTC. Translated: CAIGGEGSGQYF. The chain carries TRBV10-3 and TRBJ2-7; a weak D match, TRBD2 (6 bases). Germline-derived CDR1 and CDR2 are ENHRY and SYGVKD. This CDR3 has 12 amino acids. V was cut by 8 bases and J by 9 bases, with 17 bases left in between.

This clonotype was observed at least ten times. The J gene is TRBJ1-1, the V gene TRBV6-5; no firm D call. V lost 5 bases to trimming and J lost 8 bases, with 12 bases between them. Germline V CDR1 and CDR2: MNHEY, SVGAGI. The CDR3 covers 12 residues. The CDR3: CASSGREGEAFF. The CDR3 nucleotides read TGTGCCAGCAGTGGCCGGGAGGGAGAAGCTTTCTTT.

Details on this clonotype: One junction end does not reproduce the germline sequence, and a read error may be involved. The chain recombines TRBV6-5 with TRBJ2-7; no firm D call. CDR3 length: 16 residues. Per the germline V gene, CDR1 is MNHEY and CDR2 is SVGAGI. CDR3: CASSDSAAGPTYVQYF. The CDR3 coding sequence is TGCGCCAGCAGTGACTCGGCAGCTGGACCGACCTACGTGCAGTACTTC.

This clonotype was seen a handful of times. CDR3 in amino acids: CASSRVSGTANTGELFF. The CDR3 DNA sequence: TGTGCCAGCTCACGCGTCTCCGGGACAGCGAACACCGGGGAGCTGTTTTTT. This chain links TRBV18 with TRBJ2-2; TRBD1 aligns across 7 bases. V lost 4 bases to trimming and J lost 0 bases; unmatched junction nucleotides: 8. The germline gives CDR1 KGHSH, CDR2 LQKENI. The CDR3 sequence is 17 residues long.

In its sample, this clonotype was seen once. This CDR3 fails to terminate in the conserved phenylalanine or tryptophan, so it likely reflects a read error. The chain uses TRBV29-1 and TRBJ1-1, with D perhaps TRBD1 (6 bases). The germline CDR1 and CDR2 sequences are SQVTM and ANQGSEA. This CDR3 contains 12 residues. CDR3 protein: CIVYSGEGEAFS. CDR3 coding DNA: TGCATCGTGTATTCAGGGGAGGGTGAAGCTTTCTCT.

The chain joins TRBV28 to TRBJ1-5; D is possibly TRBD1 (5 bases). Germline lookup yields CDR1 MDHEN and CDR2 SYDVKM. V lost 3 bases and J 3 bases, leaving 9 bases between the germline ends. This CDR3 is built from 14 residues. The CDR3 coding sequence is TGTGCCAGCAGTTTTGTGGGGGTCAATCAGCCCCAGCATTTT. Its protein is CASSFVGVNQPQHF.

This clonotype was counted a few times. This clone may be a read error of a much larger clone one base away. The chain couples TRBV29-1 to TRBJ2-5; 11 positions match TRBD2. Germline V lookup: CDR1 SQVTM, CDR2 ANQGSEA. This CDR3 is 13 amino acids long. CDR3 bases: TGCTGCGTTGATACTAGCGGGGGAGAGACCCAGTACTTC. This gives the protein CCVDTSGGETQYF.

This clonotype was observed many times. The V call is TRBV4-1, the J call TRBJ2-3; D possibly corresponds to TRBD2 (5 bases). The germline gives CDR1 MGHRA, CDR2 YSYEKL. This CDR3 is built from 14 residues. V lost 9 bases and J lost 2, with 15 bases in between. CDR3 bases: TGCGCCAGTCGTCGGACGGAGGTCACAGATACGCAGTATTTT. It specifies CASRRTEVTDTQYF.

A few counts support this clonotype. V gene TRBV29-1 combines with J gene TRBJ2-5, with 7 bases lining up with TRBD2. The germline gives CDR1 SQVTM, CDR2 ANQGSEA. V gave up 5 bases and J gave up 4 bases; unmatched junction bases: 10. CDR3 length: 14 amino acids. The CDR3 protein is CSVSGLAALETQYF. CDR3 nucleotide sequence: TGCAGCGTTAGTGGGCTAGCGGCATTAGAGACCCAGTACTTC.

This clonotype has only one observation. The chain joins TRBV12-3 or TRBV12-4 to TRBJ2-7; D might be TRBD2 (5 bases). V was pared by 2 bases and J by 0 bases, with 8 bases between. The CDR3 is 14 amino acids. The CDR3, as DNA: TGTGCCAGCAGTTTAAACGGGAACTCCTACGAGCAGTACTTC. It specifies CASSLNGNSYEQYF.

This clonotype has a handful of counts. The chain has TRBV7-8 and TRBJ2-1, with D maybe TRBD1 (5 bases). Trimming shortened V by 6 bases and J by 6 bases, and 21 bases separated the two germline ends. The CDR3 contains 16 residues. Germline loops: CDR1 SGHVS, CDR2 FQNEAQ. The DNA for the CDR3 is TGTGCCAGCAGTCCCTACGCCAAGGGGAAATGCAATGAGCAGTTCTTC. It codes for CASSPYAKGKCNEQFF.

This clonotype was counted only a few times. This rearrangement joins TRBV11-3 to TRBJ2-7; D is perhaps TRBD2 (6 bases). This CDR3 contains 13 residues. Germline-derived CDR1 and CDR2 are SGHNT and YENEEA. The CDR3 nucleotides read TGTACCAACAGTTTGGAGGGCTGGTCGGAGCAGTACTTC. Translated: CTNSLEGWSEQYF. The complete variable domain, with remaining parts taken from reference TRBV11-3 and TRBJ2-7, reads EAGVVQSPRYKIIEKKQPVAFWCNPISGHNTLYWYLQNLGQGPELLIRYENEEAVDDSQLPKDRFSAERLKGVDSTLKIQPAELGDSAVYLCTNSLEGWSEQYFGPGTRLTVT.

The CDR3 nucleotides read TGTGCCAGCAGTAGGAACAGGGGTGACGCTCAGCCCCAGTATTTT. Translating it yields CASSRNRGDAQPQYF. V gene TRBV6-1 combines with J gene TRBJ1-5, with 7 positions matching TRBD1. With the DNA end fitting TRBJ2-3 better, the J assignment may be wrong. CDR3 size: 15 residues. Germline values: CDR1 MNHNS, CDR2 SASEGT.

For this clonotype: The junction and the germline gene differ at one end; a read error may be behind it. V gene TRBV11-2 combines with J gene TRBJ2-7; maybe TRBD1 (5 bases). Per germline, CDR1 SGHAT and CDR2 FQNNGV. The CDR3 is made up of 13 amino acids. This CDR3 is CASSLVPGYEQYF. The CDR3 DNA follows: TGTGCCAGCAGCTTAGTCCCAGGGTACGAGCAGTATTTC.

Of note for this clonotype: This CDR3 is missing its conserved last phenylalanine or tryptophan, likely due to a read error. The chain couples TRBV12-3 or TRBV12-4 to TRBJ2-1; 7 bases agree with TRBD1. CDR3 length: 15 residues. CDR3 region: CASSLSQGVDNEQFS. Written as DNA, the CDR3 is TGCGCCAGCAGTTTAAGTCAGGGGGTAGACAATGAGCAGTTCTCC.

The chain is built from TRBV20-1 and TRBJ2-7; no firm D call. CDR3 size: 12 residues. The V gene lost 7 bases and the J gene lost 2 bases, with 12 bases spanning the gap. Looked up from germline, CDR1 is DFQATT and CDR2 is SNEGSKA (reference sequence). The CDR3 nucleotides are TGCAGTGTCCGGGTTACTGCCTACGAGCAGTACTTC. Translation: CSVRVTAYEQYF.

In regard to this clonotype: This clone may be a read error of a much larger clone one base away. The chain is built from TRBV6-1 and TRBJ1-3; D is unresolved. The V end was cut by 0 bases, the J end by 4 bases, with 13 bases between. There are 16 residues in the CDR3. Germline loops: CDR1 MNHNS, CDR2 SASEGT. CDR3 region: CASSEARRVGGNTIYF. CDR3 DNA: TGTGCCAGCAGTGAAGCGCGAAGGGTTGGGGGAAACACCATATATTTT.

This sequence joins TRBV29-1 and TRBJ2-3; weak D call: TRBD2 (5 bases). The CDR3 has 11 amino acids. Germline V gene data show CDR1 as SQVTM and CDR2 as ANQGSEA. V dropped 3 bases and J dropped 14 bases, with 15 bases sitting between them. The CDR3 region has the DNA TGCAGCGTTGAGACTACCACTACACGGTATTTT. Protein: CSVETTTTRYF.

Worth noting for this clonotype: This could be a read error, since a much larger clone is one nucleotide away. V is TRBV6-5 and J is TRBJ2-3; D perhaps matches TRBD1 (6 bases). This CDR3 has 13 residues. The germline V gene has CDR1 MNHEY and CDR2 SVGAGI. The V gene lost 8 bases and the J gene lost 10 bases, with 19 bases spanning the gap. CDR3 in amino acids: CASQTQGIPAQYF. The CDR3 DNA reads TGTGCCAGCCAGACCCAGGGGATCCCAGCGCAGTATTTT.

The V and J genes are TRBV29-1 and TRBJ2-1; TRBD1 aligns across 9 bases. CDR3 length: 14 residues. Per the germline V gene, CDR1 is SQVTM and CDR2 is ANQGSEA. This chain's CDR3 is CSVSGQGPLNEQFF. The CDR3 nucleotides are TGCAGTGTAAGTGGACAGGGGCCCCTCAATGAGCAGTTCTTC.

For this clonotype: A single base separates this from a much larger clone, so it may be a read error. In DNA, the CDR3 is TGTGTCAGCAGTGAAAATTGGGGAAGCACTGAAGCTTTCTTT. Protein: CVSSENWGSTEAFF. The chain has TRBV6-1 and TRBJ1-1; no definite D call. CDR1 is MNHNS, CDR2 SASEGT, per germline. This CDR3 spans 14 amino acids.

The CDR3 spells CSNREQLSSYNEQFF. CDR3 nucleotide sequence: TGTTCCAACAGGGAACAGCTTAGCTCCTACAATGAGCAGTTCTTC. This chain uses TRBV11-1 with TRBJ2-1; D is possibly TRBD1 (6 bases). The CDR3 runs 15 residues. The germline V gene has CDR1 SGHAT and CDR2 FQDESV (reference sequence).

Written as DNA, the CDR3 is TGCGCCAGCAACCATACCCTGGATAGGGGTGGATATGGCTACACCTTC. Translating gives CASNHTLDRGGYGYTF. This chain connects TRBV4-1 to TRBJ1-2, with D maybe TRBD1 (5 bases). Per the germline V gene, CDR1 is MGHRA and CDR2 is YSYEKL. Trimming pared 7 bases from V and 5 bases from J, leaving 23 bases between. There are 16 residues in the CDR3.